This entry lists 8 T cell receptor beta chains sequenced from one sample in a study of response to subunit inactivated influenza vaccine. TCRdb analysed the RT-PCR reads with MiXCR anew, one entry per CDR3 protein. The sample contains approximately 530,000 distinct CDR3 sequences, over 10% of which appear only once. This sample comprised PBMCs from blood, obtained roughly 45 days after vaccination. The origin of the receptors is a man aged 50 to 60 who received an inactivated influenza vaccine.

In this sample, this clonotype turned up once. The J gene is TRBJ2-2, the V gene TRBV5-1; D gene unclear. Between the trimmed V and J ends, which lost 5 bases and 4 bases, there was a span of 9 bases. The CDR3 consists of 13 residues. CDR1 is SGHRS, CDR2 YFSETQ, per germline. CDR3 protein: CASRPDLTGELFF. CDR3 coding DNA: TGCGCCAGCAGGCCCGACCTCACCGGGGAGCTGTTTTTT. The full variable domain, with the rest looked up from reference TRBV5-1 and TRBJ2-2, is KAGVTQTPRYLIKTRGQQVTLSCSPISGHRSVSWYQQTPGQGLQFLFEYFSETQRNKGNFPGRFSGRQFSNSRSEMNVSTLELGDSALYLCASRPDLTGELFFGEGSRLTVL.

The rearrangement joins TRBV5-5 to TRBJ2-7; D is possibly TRBD1 (6 bases). There are 13 residues in the CDR3. The V gene's germline CDR1 is SGHKS and CDR2 YYEKEE (reference sequence). Trimming stripped 5 bases from V and 5 bases from J, with 14 bases between. As DNA, the CDR3 is TGTGCCAGCAGAGATGACAGGTATCACGAGCAGTACTTC. Translated: CASRDDRYHEQYF. The variable domain in full, with the rest retrieved from reference TRBV5-5 and TRBJ2-7, is DAGVTQSPTHLIKTRGQQVTLRCSPISGHKSVSWYQQVLGQGPQFIFQYYEKEERGRGNFPDRFSARQFPNYSSELNVNALLLGDSALYLCASRDDRYHEQYFGPGTRLTVT.

This clonotype was counted a few times. This sequence joins TRBV7-2 and TRBJ2-1; 7 bases match TRBD2. This CDR3 is 16 amino acids long. V lost 6 bases and J lost 7; bases outside the gene matches: 15. CDR1 SGHTA and CDR2 FQGNSA come from the germline V gene. CDR3 sequence: CASRLASLSGDNEQFF. The DNA for the CDR3 is TGTGCCAGCAGGCTCGCCTCACTGAGCGGGGATAATGAGCAGTTCTTC. Looking up the rest from reference TRBV7-2 and TRBJ2-1 gives the full variable domain: GAGVSQSPSNKVTEKGKDVELRCDPISGHTALYWYRQSLGQGLEFLIYFQGNSAPDKSGLPSDRFSAERTGGSVSTLTIQRTQQEDSAVYLCASRLASLSGDNEQFFGPGTRLTVL.

The genes are TRBV6-5 and TRBJ2-7, with D tentatively TRBD2 (6 bases). The V gene's germline CDR1 is MNHEY and CDR2 SVGAGI. This CDR3 is built from 14 residues. V dropped 5 bases and J dropped 5 bases, with 16 bases sitting between them. The CDR3 coding sequence is TGTGCCAGCAGTCACTTTGGGCGGGAAAACGAGCAGTACTTC. It codes for CASSHFGRENEQYF.

This clonotype was seen a handful of times. The chain joins TRBV5-1 to TRBJ2-7; TRBD2 matches 15 bases. Trimming at V came to 4 bases and at J to 5 bases, leaving 4 bases not matched to a gene. The CDR3 is 15 residues long. CDR1 is SGHRS and CDR2 is YFSETQ in the germline V gene. CDR3 sequence reads: CASSQGLAGGNEQYF. CDR3 coding DNA: TGCGCCAGCAGCCAGGGACTAGCGGGGGGAAACGAGCAGTACTTC. Drawing the rest from reference TRBV5-1 and TRBJ2-7, the complete variable domain is KAGVTQTPRYLIKTRGQQVTLSCSPISGHRSVSWYQQTPGQGLQFLFEYFSETQRNKGNFPGRFSGRQFSNSRSEMNVSTLELGDSALYLCASSQGLAGGNEQYFGPGTRLTVT.

The rearrangement joins TRBV28 to TRBJ1-2; 9 nucleotides match TRBD1. The V gene's germline CDR1 is MDHEN and CDR2 SYDVKM. V shed 3 bases and J 4 bases; nucleotides not matched to a gene: 6. This CDR3 is 15 amino acids long. The CDR3 DNA is TGTGCCAGCAGTTTCCTGGGACAGGGAGGCTATGGCTACACCTTC. Amino acids: CASSFLGQGGYGYTF.

The CDR3 bases are TGTGCCAGCAGCGATGATCCGGGACGTCAGTACTTC. Amino acid sequence: CASSDDPGRQYF. The chain recombines TRBV28 with TRBJ2-7, with D perhaps being TRBD1 or TRBD2 (5 bases each). Germline V gene data show CDR1 as MDHEN and CDR2 as SYDVKM. The CDR3 sequence is 12 residues long. V was pared by 6 bases and J by 10 bases, with 16 bases between.

This chain joins TRBV10-1 and TRBJ1-2, with D tentatively TRBD1 (5 bases). Trimming shortened V by 10 bases and J by 0 bases, and 18 bases separated the two germline ends. This CDR3 has 15 amino acids. Germline V gene lookup returns CDR1 WNHNN and CDR2 SYGVQD (reference sequence). CDR3 DNA sequence: TGCGCCACCCACAAAAACAGGAGCCCTAACTATGGCTACACCTTC. Translation gives CATHKNRSPNYGYTF.